The rows below give T cell receptor beta chains drawn from one sample of a study of immune characterization of retroperitoneal liposarcoma. Each CDR3 protein is one row after TCRdb ran MiXCR on the PCR reads. The sample holds some 9,100 distinct CDR3 sequences, about a quarter seen once. Sequencing was carried out using tumor tissue. Every receptor here comes from a male donor with retroperitoneal liposarcoma. Each CDR3 is given with its conserved first and last residue. The order of the fields is CDR3 protein, CDR3 DNA, V gene, J gene, clone size, D gene. The D gene is left open where the match is weak. Rows give clone size only sometimes, using once, few, many, or a class for an expanded clone.

CDR3aa: CASSPDISYEQFF
CDR3nt: TGTGCCAGCAGCCCGGACATTTCCTACGAGCAGTTCTTC
v_gene: TRBV7-6
j_gene: TRBJ2-1
abundance: medium-sized
d_gene: -

CDR3aa: CASSPQVSYEQYF
CDR3nt: TGTGCCAGCAGCCCACAGGTCTCCTACGAGCAGTACTTC
v_gene: TRBV11-3
j_gene: TRBJ2-7
abundance: -
d_gene: -

CDR3aa: CASSYSNKGNTEAFF
CDR3nt: TGTGCCAGCAGTTACTCGAACAAGGGGAACACTGAAGCTTTCTTT
v_gene: TRBV6-6
j_gene: TRBJ1-1
abundance: -
d_gene: -

CDR3aa: CASSPRGGFHEQYF
CDR3nt: TGTGCCAGCAGCCCTCGTGGAGGTTTCCACGAGCAGTACTTC
v_gene: TRBV6-1
j_gene: TRBJ2-7
abundance: many
d_gene: -

CDR3aa: CASSLMLNTEAFF
CDR3nt: TGTGCCAGCAGCTTAATGCTAAACACTGAAGCTTTCTTT
v_gene: TRBV7-3
j_gene: TRBJ1-1
abundance: -
d_gene: -

CDR3aa: CASTTSVNYGYTF
CDR3nt: TGTGCCAGCACCACTAGTGTGAACTATGGCTACACCTTC
v_gene: TRBV6-1
j_gene: TRBJ1-2
abundance: -
d_gene: -

CDR3aa: CASSDPRVQETQYF
CDR3nt: TGTGCCAGCAGTGATCCCAGGGTGCAAGAGACCCAGTACTTC
v_gene: TRBV25-1
j_gene: TRBJ2-5
abundance: few
d_gene: -

CDR3aa: CASSWGNRGVSGANVLTF
CDR3nt: TGTGCCAGCAGCTGGGGGAACAGGGGGGTCTCTGGGGCCAACGTCCTGACTTTC
v_gene: TRBV5-4
j_gene: TRBJ2-6
abundance: few
d_gene: TRBD1

CDR3aa: CASSRDRVEQFF
CDR3nt: TGTGCCAGCAGCCGGGACAGGGTAGAACAGTTCTTC
v_gene: TRBV14
j_gene: TRBJ2-1
abundance: -
d_gene: TRBD1

CDR3aa: CASSYLGQGAAEAFF
CDR3nt: TGTGCCAGCAGTTACCTCGGACAGGGGGCCGCTGAAGCTTTCTTT
v_gene: TRBV6-6
j_gene: TRBJ1-1
abundance: few
d_gene: TRBD1

CDR3aa: CASTLLRGNNSPLHF
CDR3nt: TGTGCCAGCACCCTACTCAGGGGAAATAATTCACCCCTCCACTTT
v_gene: TRBV6-1
j_gene: TRBJ1-6
abundance: -
d_gene: -

CDR3aa: CASSVNRAKGETQYF
CDR3nt: TGTGCCAGCAGCGTGAACCGGGCCAAGGGGGAGACCCAGTACTTC
v_gene: TRBV6-1
j_gene: TRBJ2-5
abundance: -
d_gene: -

CDR3aa: CASSPMAGDRETQYF
CDR3nt: TGTGCCAGCAGCCCCATGGCGGGGGATCGAGAGACCCAGTACTTC
v_gene: TRBV25-1
j_gene: TRBJ2-5
abundance: few
d_gene: TRBD2

CDR3aa: CASSGGPGNDYGYTF
CDR3nt: TGTGCCAGCAGCGGGGGTCCAGGGAACGACTATGGCTACACCTTC
v_gene: TRBV7-2
j_gene: TRBJ1-2
abundance: -
d_gene: -

CDR3aa: CASSVAGLPTYEQFF
CDR3nt: TGTGCCAGCAGTGTCGCGGGACTACCAACCTACGAGCAGTTCTTC
v_gene: TRBV6-1
j_gene: TRBJ2-1
abundance: few
d_gene: TRBD2

CDR3aa: CASSETWQSYNEQFF
CDR3nt: TGTGCCAGCAGTGAAACATGGCAGTCCTACAATGAGCAGTTCTTC
v_gene: TRBV6-1
j_gene: TRBJ2-1
abundance: medium-sized
d_gene: -

CDR3aa: CASSFSFGTGGPEAFF
CDR3nt: TGTGCCAGCAGTTTTAGTTTTGGGACAGGGGGCCCTGAAGCTTTCTTT
v_gene: TRBV27
j_gene: TRBJ1-1
abundance: few
d_gene: TRBD1

CDR3aa: CASSFEGPTDTQYF
CDR3nt: TGTGCCAGCAGCTTTGAGGGGCCCACAGATACGCAGTATTTT
v_gene: TRBV11-3
j_gene: TRBJ2-3
abundance: -
d_gene: -